This entry lists 20 T cell receptor beta chains sequenced from one sample in a study of vaccination effects on CD4 cells after COVID-19. Generated by immunoSEQ multiplex PCR, the TCRdb table keeps only in-frame clones and is missing some. The sample has some 52,000 clones, about four fifths seen once. Before sequencing, viral peptide pools were used by the ViraFEST assay to expand antigen-specific CD4+ T cells. It was after around eleven days of culture that CD4+ T cells were isolated. Recipients of the vaccine had no prior SARS-CoV-2 infection and negative nucleocapsid antibodies. These TCRs are of unknown antigen specificity. Sample: CD4+ T cells from PBMCs cultured with HCoV-OC43 spike peptides, taken before COVID-19 vaccination. Subset given: HCoV-OC43 spike overlapping peptide pool stimulation. The receptors were gathered from a human donor who received a COVID-19 vaccine.

This clone has a handful of counts. This chain links TRBV2 with TRBJ1-6, with 9 bases aligning to TRBD1. The CDR3 has 15 amino acids. Germline V gene sequence: CDR1 SNHLY, CDR2 FYNNEI. V was pared by 7 bases and J by 10 bases, with 11 bases of the junction left unmatched. DNA of the CDR3: TGTGCCAGCATAGCAGATGGGACAGGGCGATCACCCCTCCACTTT. This sequence encodes CASIADGTGRSPLHF. The complete variable domain, with remaining parts taken from reference TRBV2 and TRBJ1-6, reads EPEVTQTPSHQVTQMGQEVILRCVPISNHLYFYWYRQILGQKVEFLVSFYNNEISEKSEIFDDQFSVERPDGSNFTLKIRSTKLEDSAMYFCASIADGTGRSPLHFGNGTRLTVT.

This chain links TRBV19 with TRBJ1-1; D gene ambiguous. This CDR3 is 15 amino acids long. V lost 5 bases, J lost 5 bases, and 18 bases lay in between. CDR1 is LNHDA, CDR2 SQIVND, per germline (reference sequence). The CDR3, as DNA: TGTGCCAGTAGTTTCGGGCCCCTGGGAAGGACTGAAGCTTTCTTT. Its translation: CASSFGPLGRTEAFF.

V usage is TRBV6-5 and J usage is TRBJ2-7; D may be TRBD2 (6 bases). This CDR3 comprises 13 residues. The germline V gene has CDR1 MNHEY and CDR2 SVGAGI. Between the trimmed V and J ends, which lost 5 bases and 4 bases, there was a span of 12 bases. CDR3 sequence reads: CASSRLRGYEQYV. The CDR3 bases are TGTGCCAGCAGTCGCCTTCGGGGGTACGAGCAGTACGTC.

The chain joins TRBV4-3 to TRBJ1-1; possible D gene TRBD1, 5 bases. The CDR3 spans 17 residues. With 1 base removed from V and 0 bases from J, the gap between germline ends came to 15 bases. Germline V gives CDR1 LGHNA, CDR2 YSLEER. This CDR3 is CASSQVGIGHMNTEAFF. In DNA form, the CDR3 reads TGCGCCAGCAGCCAAGTAGGGATAGGACATATGAACACTGAAGCTTTCTTT.

CDR3 DNA sequence: TGCAGCGCGGTGGGGGGGTCAGAGACCCAGTACTTC. Protein product: CSAVGGSETQYF. The chain couples TRBV29-1 to TRBJ2-5, with 7 positions matching TRBD2. This CDR3 has 12 residues. V was clipped by 7 bases and J by 4 bases; unmatched bases: 6. Germline V gene data show CDR1 as SQVTM and CDR2 as ANQGSEA.

This chain connects TRBV24-1 to TRBJ1-5; D gene unclear. CDR1 and CDR2 from the germline V gene are KGHDR and SFDVKD. CDR3 size: 14 residues. Trimming removed 5 bases at V and 2 bases at J, with 9 bases between. The CDR3 loop is CATSAGTGNQPQHF. The CDR3, as DNA: TGTGCCACCAGTGCGGGCACCGGCAATCAGCCCCAGCATTTT.

The V and J genes are TRBV6-5 and TRBJ1-2; D not resolved. The CDR3 length is 12 residues. The ends were cut back, 7 bases at V and 4 bases at J, with 10 bases in the middle. The germline gives CDR1 MNHEY, CDR2 SVGAGI. Here the CDR3 DNA reads TGTGCCAGCAAGGTCAGCACCTATGGCTACACCTTC. This codes for CASKVSTYGYTF.

V usage is TRBV5-6 and J usage is TRBJ1-5; 7 bases match TRBD1. Germline-derived CDR1 and CDR2 are SGHDT and YYEEEE. This CDR3 has 14 amino acids. J lost 4 bases, V lost 4 bases, and 5 bases had no gene match. The CDR3 DNA reads as TGTGCCAGCAGCCGTGGGACAGCGAATCAGCCCCAGCATTTT. The encoded protein is CASSRGTANQPQHF.

The sample holds a few counts of this clone. This chain uses TRBV2 with TRBJ1-2; D is possibly TRBD1 (5 bases). The CDR3 is 14 residues long. Germline values: CDR1 SNHLY, CDR2 FYNNEI. V dropped 5 bases and J dropped 5 bases, with 15 bases sitting between them. The chain's CDR3 is CASSFSREFYGYTF. The CDR3 DNA reads as TGTGCCAGCAGTTTCTCCAGGGAGTTTTATGGCTACACCTTC.

The rearrangement uses TRBV11-2 and TRBJ2-7; 9 nucleotides align to TRBD1. Germline CDR1 SGHAT, CDR2 FQNNGV. CDR3 size: 15 residues. The J segment lost 2 bases and the V segment lost 5 bases, leaving 7 bases of the junction unmatched. Here the CDR3 reads CASSLGGQGTYEQYV. The CDR3 nucleotides are TGTGCCAGCAGCCTGGGGGGACAGGGTACCTACGAGCAGTACGTC.

This clone was seen a few times. The chain couples TRBV7-9 to TRBJ2-7; 7 nucleotides line up with TRBD1. CDR3 length equals 19 residues. J gave up 2 bases and V 1 base, and 17 bases lay outside the gene matches. CDR1 is SEHNR, CDR2 FQNEAQ, per germline (reference sequence). The CDR3 reads CASSLEVVGARGIPYEQYV. The CDR3 coding sequence is TGTGCCAGCAGCTTAGAAGTGGTCGGGGCCAGGGGGATCCCCTACGAGCAGTACGTC.

The chain carries TRBV10-3 and TRBJ2-7; maybe TRBD1 (6 bases). The CDR3 sequence is 14 residues long. The V end was cut by 10 bases, the J end by 6 bases, with 22 bases between. The germline CDR1 and CDR2 sequences are ENHRY and SYGVKD. As DNA, the CDR3 is TGTGCCACCAGGGGTGAAACCCTCCCAAGCGAGCAGTACGTC. Protein sequence: CATRGETLPSEQYV.

This chain joins TRBV7-3 and TRBJ2-2; 11 bases map to TRBD2. The length of the CDR3 is 18 residues. Unmatched junction bases numbered 8, after V lost 1 base and J lost 4 bases. Germline V gives CDR1 SGHTA, CDR2 FQGTGA. The CDR3 here is CASSLKLAGATGTGELFF. CDR3 nucleotides: TGTGCCAGCAGCTTAAAACTAGCGGGGGCCACTGGCACCGGGGAGCTGTTTTTT. The whole variable domain, remainder taken from reference TRBV7-3 and TRBJ2-2, is GAGVSQTPSNKVTEKGKYVELRCDPISGHTALYWYRQSLGQGPEFLIYFQGTGAADDSGLPNDRFFAVRPEGSVSTLKIQRTERGDSAVYLCASSLKLAGATGTGELFFGEGSRLTVL.

V and J are TRBV7-9 and TRBJ1-1; 7 positions match TRBD1. This CDR3 spans 15 amino acids. Unmatched junction bases numbered 6, after V lost 5 bases and J lost 0 bases. CDR1 is SEHNR, CDR2 FQNEAQ, per germline (reference sequence). The CDR3 sequence is CASSLGTVMNTEAFF. The CDR3 coding sequence is TGTGCCAGCAGCCTCGGGACAGTTATGAACACTGAAGCTTTCTTT.

The chain has TRBV6-5 and TRBJ1-4; D call uncertain. Trimming pared 4 bases from V and 12 bases from J, leaving 15 bases between. The germline V gene encodes CDR1 MNHEY and CDR2 SVGAGI. The CDR3 runs to 13 residues. The CDR3 here is CASSFDTRLELFF. The CDR3, as DNA: TGTGCCAGCAGTTTTGACACGAGGTTGGAACTGTTTTTT.

This clone was seen more than once but under ten times. The rearrangement uses TRBV25-1 and TRBJ1-3, with TRBD1 as a possible D gene (5 bases). Trimming took 6 bases from V and 0 from J, leaving 12 bases between them. Germline CDR1 is MGHDK and CDR2 is SYGVNS. The CDR3 has 15 residues. The CDR3 protein is CASRGGDFSGNTIYF. For the CDR3, the DNA is TGTGCCAGCAGAGGAGGGGACTTCTCTGGAAACACCATATATTTT.

J is TRBJ1-1 and V is TRBV11-3; tentative D call: TRBD1 (6 bases). CDR3 length equals 13 residues. Trimming left V 2 bases short and J 6 bases short, with 10 bases between. Germline values: CDR1 SGHNT, CDR2 YENEEA. Here the CDR3 DNA reads TGTGCCAGCAGCTTACTGACAGGTTCTGAAGCTTTCTTT. This sequence encodes CASSLLTGSEAFF.

Points on this clone: A junction end diverges from the germline sequence, so it may reflect a read error. The V gene is TRBV6-4, the J gene TRBJ1-1; D ambiguous. The CDR3 totals 15 residues. Germline V gene lookup returns CDR1 MRHNA and CDR2 SNTAGT. For the CDR3, the DNA is TGTGCCGGCAGCCCAAAGGGAGGAAAGAACACTGAAGCTTTCTTT. It encodes CAGSPKGGKNTEAFF.

CDR3 amino acids: CASRIAPDPFETQYF. For the CDR3, the DNA is TGTGCCAGTAGAATTGCGCCAGACCCCTTCGAGACCCAGTACTTC. V is TRBV19 and J is TRBJ2-5; the D is unclear. The CDR3 has 15 residues. V was trimmed by 6 bases and J by 5 bases, leaving 19 bases between them. From germline, CDR1 is LNHDA and CDR2 SQIVND (reference sequence).

The rearrangement links TRBV18 to TRBJ2-2; a possible D gene is TRBD2 (6 bases). CDR3 length: 16 residues. The V end lost 4 bases, the J end lost 6 bases, and 18 bases lay between the germline ends. CDR1 is KGHSH, CDR2 LQKENI, per germline. The CDR3 sequence: CASSLSAGRMAGELFF. CDR3 DNA: TGTGCCAGCTCACTTTCTGCAGGGAGGATGGCCGGGGAGCTGTTTTTT.